These 9 T cell receptor beta chains were sequenced from one sample in a study of blood T cell repertoires in COVID-19. Libraries were prepared by immunoSEQ multiplex PCR; TCRdb keeps only in-frame clonotypes and omits some of them. The sample has around 150,000 clones; 84% are singletons. The sample consisted of peripheral blood. The receptor set was obtained from a woman of 80 years or more in a cohort sampled during active or convalescent COVID-19.

CDR3 nucleotide sequence: TGTGCCAGCAGTTACGGGGCAGGTAAAGGGGACATTCAGTACTTC. It encodes CASSYGAGKGDIQYF. The chain couples TRBV6-2 or TRBV6-3 to TRBJ2-4, with D possibly matching TRBD1 (5 bases). V lost 2 bases to trimming and J lost 8 bases, with 16 bases between them. This CDR3 is 15 amino acids long. Germline CDR1 and CDR2: MNHEY and SVGEGT.

The gene calls are TRBV4-1 and TRBJ2-7; 7 bases agree with TRBD2. J was trimmed by 5 bases and V by 3 bases; bases with no gene match: 7. This CDR3 is built from 14 residues. Germline assignment: CDR1 MGHRA and CDR2 YSYEKL. The CDR3 sequence: CASSQAGVYHEQYF. CDR3 DNA: TGCGCCAGCAGCCAGGCGGGGGTTTACCACGAGCAGTACTTC.

This chain links TRBV3-1 (or the pseudogene TRBV3-2) with TRBJ2-1; D remains unclear. The CDR3 is made up of 12 amino acids. Germline V CDR1 and CDR2: LGHDT, YNNKEL (reference sequence). V gave up 5 bases and J gave up 7 bases, with 9 bases separating them. The CDR3 protein is CASSYGWNEQFF. Here the CDR3 DNA reads TGTGCCAGCAGCTACGGGTGGAATGAGCAGTTCTTC.

This clone was seen only once. The V and J genes are TRBV10-3 and TRBJ1-6; D is possibly TRBD1 (5 bases). This CDR3 region has 14 residues. CDR1 is ENHRY and CDR2 is SYGVKD in the germline V gene. V was pared by 3 bases and J by 7 bases, with 10 bases between. The CDR3 bases are TGTGCCATCAGTGAAAGGGGTGGCAATTCACCCCTCCACTTT. Translated: CAISERGGNSPLHF.

The rearrangement joins TRBV27 to TRBJ2-5, with 10 positions matching TRBD2. J lost 2 bases, V lost 9 bases, and 3 bases had no gene match. CDR3 length equals 13 residues. Germline V CDR1 and CDR2: MNHEY, SMNVEV (reference sequence). Here the CDR3 reads CASSGLAQETQYF. In DNA form, the CDR3 reads TGTGCCAGTTCGGGACTAGCGCAAGAGACCCAGTACTTC.

The chain employs TRBV2 and TRBJ2-5; 12 bases agree with TRBD2. Looked up from germline, CDR1 is SNHLY and CDR2 is FYNNEI. The CDR3 covers 15 residues. V gave up 1 base and J gave up 5 bases; unmatched junction bases: 2. The CDR3 protein is CASSEGLAGDETQYF. DNA of the CDR3: TGTGCCAGCAGTGAAGGACTAGCGGGGGATGAGACCCAGTACTTC.

V and J are TRBV7-9 and TRBJ1-4; D is possibly TRBD1 (6 bases). The CDR3 length is 13 residues. V was shortened by 3 bases and J by 8 bases, with 10 bases between the two germline ends. Per the germline V gene, CDR1 is SEHNR and CDR2 is FQNEAQ (reference sequence). The CDR3 loop reads CASSFTGNEKLFF. The CDR3 coding sequence is TGTGCCAGCAGCTTTACAGGGAACGAAAAACTGTTTTTT.

The rearrangement uses TRBV5-4 and TRBJ2-2, with no clear D. Germline V CDR1 and CDR2: SGHNT, YYREEE (reference sequence). The CDR3 loop spans 15 amino acids. Trimming pared 2 bases from V and 2 bases from J, leaving 10 bases between. CDR3 bases: TGTGCCAGCAGCTTCGTACAGCATAACACCGGGGAGCTGTTTTTT. Protein sequence: CASSFVQHNTGELFF.

The chain recombines TRBV3-1 (or the pseudogene TRBV3-2) with TRBJ2-5; D uncertain. Trimming pared 5 bases from V and 4 bases from J, leaving 11 bases between. The V gene's germline CDR1 is LGHDT and CDR2 YNNKEL (reference sequence). The CDR3 covers 13 residues. CDR3 amino acids: CASSGGWSETQYF. CDR3 bases: TGTGCCAGCAGCGGCGGTTGGTCAGAGACCCAGTACTTC.